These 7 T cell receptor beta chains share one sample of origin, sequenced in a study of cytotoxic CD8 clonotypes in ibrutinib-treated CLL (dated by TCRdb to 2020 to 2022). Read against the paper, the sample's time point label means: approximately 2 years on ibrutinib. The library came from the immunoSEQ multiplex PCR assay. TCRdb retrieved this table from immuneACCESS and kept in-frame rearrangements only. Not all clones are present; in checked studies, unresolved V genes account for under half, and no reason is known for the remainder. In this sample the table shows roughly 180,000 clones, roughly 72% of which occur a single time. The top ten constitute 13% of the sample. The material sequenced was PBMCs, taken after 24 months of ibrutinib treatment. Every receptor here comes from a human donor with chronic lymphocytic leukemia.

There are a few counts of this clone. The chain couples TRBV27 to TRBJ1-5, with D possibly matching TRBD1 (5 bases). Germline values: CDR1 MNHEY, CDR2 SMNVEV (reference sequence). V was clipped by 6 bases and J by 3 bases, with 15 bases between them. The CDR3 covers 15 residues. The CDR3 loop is CASSQGGPVNQPQHF. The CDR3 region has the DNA TGTGCCAGCAGCCAGGGAGGGCCGGTCAATCAGCCCCAGCATTTT.

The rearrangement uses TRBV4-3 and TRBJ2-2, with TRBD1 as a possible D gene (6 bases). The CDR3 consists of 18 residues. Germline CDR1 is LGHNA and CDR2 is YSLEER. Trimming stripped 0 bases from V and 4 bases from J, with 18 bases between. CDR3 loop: CASSQDSIQGLGTGELFF. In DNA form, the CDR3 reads TGCGCCAGCAGCCAAGATTCCATCCAGGGGCTGGGCACCGGGGAGCTGTTTTTT.

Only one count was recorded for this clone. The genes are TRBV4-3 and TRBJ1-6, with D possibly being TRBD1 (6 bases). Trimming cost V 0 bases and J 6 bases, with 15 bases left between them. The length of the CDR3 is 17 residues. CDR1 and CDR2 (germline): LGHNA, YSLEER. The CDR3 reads CASSQDGPGTLNSPLHF. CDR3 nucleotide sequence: TGCGCCAGCAGCCAAGATGGGCCCGGGACACTTAATTCACCCCTCCACTTT.

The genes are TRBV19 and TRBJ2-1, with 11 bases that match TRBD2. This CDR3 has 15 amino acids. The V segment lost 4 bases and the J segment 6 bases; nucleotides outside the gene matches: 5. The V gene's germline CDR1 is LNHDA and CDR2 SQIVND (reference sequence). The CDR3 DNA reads TGTGCCAGTAGTACCCAACTAGCGGGAGTCAATGAGCAGTTCTTC. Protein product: CASSTQLAGVNEQFF.

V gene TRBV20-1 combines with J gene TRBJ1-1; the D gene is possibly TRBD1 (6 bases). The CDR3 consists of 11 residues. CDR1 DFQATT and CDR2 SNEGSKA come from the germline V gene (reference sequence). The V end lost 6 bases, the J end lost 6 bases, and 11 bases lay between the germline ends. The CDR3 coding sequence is TGCAGTGCCAGAAGACAGGCTGAAGCTTTCTTT. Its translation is CSARRQAEAFF.

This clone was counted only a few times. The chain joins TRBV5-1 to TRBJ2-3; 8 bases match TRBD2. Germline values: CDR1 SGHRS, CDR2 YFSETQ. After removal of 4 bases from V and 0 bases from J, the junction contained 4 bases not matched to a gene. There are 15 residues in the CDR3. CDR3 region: CASSILAESTDTQYF. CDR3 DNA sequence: TGCGCCAGCAGCATACTAGCGGAGAGCACAGATACGCAGTATTTT.

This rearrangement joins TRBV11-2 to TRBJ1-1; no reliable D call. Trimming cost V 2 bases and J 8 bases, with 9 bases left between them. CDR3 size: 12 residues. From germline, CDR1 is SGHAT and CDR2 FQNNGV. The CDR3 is CASSLRVGEAFF. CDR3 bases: TGTGCCAGCAGCTTACGTGTCGGGGAAGCTTTCTTT.